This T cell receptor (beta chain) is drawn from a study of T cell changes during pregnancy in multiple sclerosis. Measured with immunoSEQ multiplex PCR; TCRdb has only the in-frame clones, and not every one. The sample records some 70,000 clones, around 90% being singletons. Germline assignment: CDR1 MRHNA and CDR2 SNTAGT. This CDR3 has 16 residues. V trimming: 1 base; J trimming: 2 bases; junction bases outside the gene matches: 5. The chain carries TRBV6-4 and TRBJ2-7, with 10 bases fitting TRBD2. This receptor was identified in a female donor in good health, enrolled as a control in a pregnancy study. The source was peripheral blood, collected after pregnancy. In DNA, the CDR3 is TGTGCCAGCAGTGACTACCTAGCGGGAGACGCCTACGAGCAGTACTTC. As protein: CASSDYLAGDAYEQYF.